A single sample is the source of the 9 T cell receptor beta chains below, sequenced in a study of breast tumors, draining lymph nodes, adjacent tissues. A single record per CDR3 protein comes from TCRdb applying MiXCR to the multiplex PCR reads. The sample lists 7,500 or so distinct CDR3 sequences, 65% to 75% occurring once. Input material: tumor-adjacent breast tissue. The receptors were sampled from a female donor with breast cancer. Some clones in this sample may be carry-over from other donors' samples.

This clonotype is termed medium-sized. The rearrangement joins TRBV20-1 to TRBJ2-1; D gene unclear. This CDR3 comprises 15 residues. Germline CDR1 and CDR2: DFQATT and SNEGSKA (reference sequence). Trimming removed 6 bases from V and 7 bases from J, with 22 bases in between. Written as DNA, the CDR3 is TGCAGTGCCACGGAACAGATTCAGCGACGAAATGAGCAGTTCTTC. Protein product: CSATEQIQRRNEQFF.

By share of the sample, this clonotype is medium-sized. The V and J genes are TRBV6-5 and TRBJ2-5, with TRBD1 matching 7 bases. CDR1 is MNHEY and CDR2 is SVGAGI in the germline V gene. This CDR3 is built from 14 residues. V shed 6 bases, J shed 5 bases, and the junction held 9 bases outside the gene matches. CDR3 sequence reads: CASRGTDRRETQYF. The CDR3 DNA sequence: TGTGCCAGCAGGGGTACGGACAGGAGGGAGACCCAGTACTTC.

The rearrangement links TRBV7-2 to TRBJ2-1; TRBD2 matches at 14 bases. There are 16 residues in the CDR3. After removal of 5 bases from V and 3 bases from J, the junction contained 3 bases not matched to a gene. Germline V gene lookup returns CDR1 SGHTA and CDR2 FQGNSA. The CDR3 DNA reads TGTGCCAGCAGCAAGACTAGCGGGGGGGACTACAATGAGCAGTTCTTC. This sequence encodes CASSKTSGGDYNEQFF. Using reference TRBV7-2 and TRBJ2-1 for the parts outside the CDR3, the full variable domain is GAGVSQSPSNKVTEKGKDVELRCDPISGHTALYWYRQSLGQGLEFLIYFQGNSAPDKSGLPSDRFSAERTGGSVSTLTIQRTQQEDSAVYLCASSKTSGGDYNEQFFGPGTRLTVL.

This clonotype has a count of ten or more. This chain's CDR3 is CASSYEAMGADTQYF. CDR3 DNA sequence: TGTGCCAGCAGTTACGAGGCGATGGGGGCAGATACGCAGTATTTT. The chain is built from TRBV6-2 or TRBV6-3 and TRBJ2-3; either TRBD1 or TRBD2 may fit D (5 bases each). Trimming pared 2 bases from V and 4 bases from J, leaving 13 bases between. The CDR3 runs to 15 residues. Germline V gives CDR1 MNHEY, CDR2 SVGEGT.

The J gene is TRBJ1-2, the V gene TRBV5-5; D might be TRBD1 (5 bases). From germline, CDR1 is SGHKS and CDR2 YYEKEE (reference sequence). V was trimmed by 2 bases and J by 0 bases, leaving 11 bases between them. This CDR3 contains 15 residues. For the CDR3, the DNA is TGTGCCAGCAGCTTAGGACGGGACCCTAACTATGGCTACACCTTC. Protein sequence: CASSLGRDPNYGYTF.

Written as DNA, the CDR3 is TGTGCCAGCAGCTTGGACAGAGAAGGCGGCTACACCTTC. Translated: CASSLDREGGYTF. This rearrangement joins TRBV5-4 to TRBJ1-2, with no clear D. Per germline, CDR1 SGHNT and CDR2 YYREEE (reference sequence). The CDR3 is 13 amino acids. Trimming left V 0 bases short and J 8 bases short, with 11 bases between.

Only one count was recorded for this clonotype. V usage is TRBV2 and J usage is TRBJ2-1; 13 positions match TRBD2. Germline lookup yields CDR1 SNHLY and CDR2 FYNNEI. This CDR3 has 15 residues. After removal of 10 bases from V and 7 bases from J, the junction contained 10 bases not matched to a gene. This CDR3 reads CATRGLAGAGNEQFF. The CDR3 nucleotides are TGTGCCACCCGAGGACTAGCGGGAGCTGGGAATGAGCAGTTCTTC. The complete variable domain, with remaining parts taken from reference TRBV2 and TRBJ2-1, reads EPEVTQTPSHQVTQMGQEVILRCVPISNHLYFYWYRQILGQKVEFLVSFYNNEISEKSEIFDDQFSVERPDGSNFTLKIRSTKLEDSAMYFCATRGLAGAGNEQFFGPGTRLTVL.

The J gene is TRBJ2-7, the V gene TRBV7-9, with a tentative D call TRBD2 (5 bases). The CDR3 runs 16 residues. V lost 2 bases to trimming and J lost 3 bases, with 17 bases between them. The germline CDR1 and CDR2 sequences are SEHNR and FQNEAQ (reference sequence). The CDR3, as DNA: TGTGCCAGCAGCTTACGCAGAATCGGCGGAGGCTACGAGCAGTACTTC. It translates to CASSLRRIGGGYEQYF.

The V call is TRBV15, the J call TRBJ2-3; no reliable D call. In germline, CDR1 is LNHNV, CDR2 YYDKDF (reference sequence). The CDR3 is made up of 13 amino acids. The V gene lost 2 bases and the J gene lost 2 bases, with 5 bases spanning the gap. CDR3 residues: CATSRKATDTQYF. The CDR3 nucleotides are TGTGCCACCAGCAGAAAAGCCACAGATACGCAGTATTTT. Supplemented by reference TRBV15 and TRBJ2-3, the full variable domain reads DAMVIQNPRYQVTQFGKPVTLSCSQTLNHNVMYWYQQKSSQAPKLLFHYYDKDFNNEADTPDNFQSRRPNTSFCFLDIRSPGLGDTAMYLCATSRKATDTQYFGPGTRLTVL.